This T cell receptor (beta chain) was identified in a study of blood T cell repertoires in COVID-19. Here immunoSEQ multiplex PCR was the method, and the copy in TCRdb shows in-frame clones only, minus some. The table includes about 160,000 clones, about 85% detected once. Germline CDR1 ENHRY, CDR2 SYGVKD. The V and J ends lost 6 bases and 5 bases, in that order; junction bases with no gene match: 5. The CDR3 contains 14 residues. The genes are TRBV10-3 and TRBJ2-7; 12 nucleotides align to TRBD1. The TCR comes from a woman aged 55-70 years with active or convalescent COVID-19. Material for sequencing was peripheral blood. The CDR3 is CAIRLGQGANEQYF. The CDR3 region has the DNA TGTGCCATCAGATTGGGACAGGGGGCAAACGAGCAGTACTTC.